A selection of T cell receptor beta chains follows, all from one sample in a study of a mutant IDH1 vaccine in newly diagnosed glioma. No antigen has been identified for these receptors. Assay: immunoSEQ multiplex PCR; the TCRdb copy retains only in-frame clones and omits some. The sample lists fewer than 35,000 clones; roughly 88% were seen once. The sample consisted of PBMCs, taken from a glioma patient whose treatment included an IDH1 peptide vaccine. The receptor source for this set is a man aged 40-49 years with glioma. The CDR3 runs from the conserved cysteine through the conserved F or W. A D gene is named only where the DNA matches it firmly. The listing skips clone size in some rows; elsewhere it reads once, few, many or a size class.

D gene	V gene	J gene	clone size	CDR3 DNA	CDR3 protein
NA	TRBV7-8	TRBJ1-3	NA	TGTGCCAGCAGCTTAATGCTGCCCTCTGGAAACACCATATATTTT	CASSLMLPSGNTIYF
TRBD2	TRBV6-1	TRBJ2-3	NA	TGTGCCAGCAGTGATAGTGGGAGGGTGGATACGCAATATTTT	CASSDSGRVDTQYF
NA	TRBV9	TRBJ1-1	NA	TGTGCCAGCAGCGCACAGGGAGGAAACACTGAAGCTTTCTTT	CASSAQGGNTEAFF
NA	TRBV28	TRBJ1-3	NA	TGTGCCAGCAGTGGAGGGCGGGTTATCGGAAACACCATATATTTT	CASSGGRVIGNTIYF
TRBD1	TRBV6-6	TRBJ2-5	NA	TGTGCCAGCAGTTACTCTGGGACAGGGCAAGAGACCCAGTACTTC	CASSYSGTGQETQYF
NA	TRBV11-2	TRBJ1-1	NA	TGTGCCAGCAGCCGGAGAGTTGGGCAGAACACTGAAGCTTTCTTT	CASSRRVGQNTEAFF
TRBD1	TRBV5-1	TRBJ1-1	NA	TGCGCCAGCAGCCCGTTATCGACAGGGCTCGACGAAGCTTTCTTT	CASSPLSTGLDEAFF
NA	TRBV19	TRBJ2-1	NA	TGTGCCAGTAGTATAGGGAGGGAAAGATCCTACAATGAGCAGTTCTTC	CASSIGRERSYNEQFF
NA	TRBV20-1	TRBJ1-3	NA	TGCAGTGCCACCCAAGGGCGTACCATATATTTT	CSATQGRTIYF
TRBD2	TRBV18	TRBJ2-4	NA	TGTGCCAGCTCACCGGCGGGAGACCCAAGCAAAAACATTCAGTACTTC	CASSPAGDPSKNIQYF
TRBD1	TRBV2	TRBJ2-5	NA	TGTGCCAGCAATCGGGCAGGACAGGTACAAGAGACCCAGTACTTC	CASNRAGQVQETQYF
TRBD2	TRBV4-2	TRBJ2-2	NA	TGTGCCAGCAGCCAAGTTTCCAGCGGGGGCACCGGGGAGCTGTTTTTT	CASSQVSSGGTGELFF
NA	TRBV2	TRBJ1-4	NA	TGTGCCAGCAGTGTGCGGGATCGTAATGAAAAACTGTTTTTT	CASSVRDRNEKLFF
NA	TRBV19	TRBJ1-4	NA	TGTGCCAGTCGAGACAGGAAAGGGGAAAAACTGTTTTTT	CASRDRKGEKLFF
NA	TRBV18	TRBJ2-5	NA	TGTGCCAGCTCACCAGACCCAGGGTTGGTGGAGACCCAGTACTTC	CASSPDPGLVETQYF
NA	TRBV29-1	TRBJ1-1	NA	TGCAGCGTTTCAACGGATGGAGTCACTGAAGCTTTCTTT	CSVSTDGVTEAFF
NA	TRBV5-1	TRBJ2-2	NA	TGCGCCAGCAGCCTGTGGGGGGACGCGAACACCGGGGAGCTGTTTTTT	CASSLWGDANTGELFF
NA	TRBV30	TRBJ2-3	NA	TGTGCCTGGAAAGAGGGGATTGGGACAGATACGCAGTATTTT	CAWKEGIGTDTQYF
TRBD1	TRBV19	TRBJ2-5	once	TGTGCCAGTAGTACGACAGGGATTGAAGAGACCCAGTACTTC	CASSTTGIEETQYF
TRBD2	TRBV10-2	TRBJ2-5	NA	TGCGCCAGCACCCTAGCGGGGGCGGGGGGAGAGACCCAGTACTTC	CASTLAGAGGETQYF
NA	TRBV2	TRBJ1-4	NA	TGTGCCAGCAACTCGATAGGAACTAATGAAAAACTGTTTTTT	CASNSIGTNEKLFF
TRBD1	TRBV7-2	TRBJ1-2	NA	TGTGCCAGCAGCCCACGGACAGGGGGCTATAATGGCTACACCTTC	CASSPRTGGYNGYTF
NA	TRBV5-1	TRBJ1-1	NA	TGCGCCAGCAGCCCCGGCTCGGAGGGCACTGAAGCTTTCTTT	CASSPGSEGTEAFF
NA	TRBV19	TRBJ1-1	once	TGTGCCAGTAGTATCAATCGGAACACTGAAGCTTTCTTT	CASSINRNTEAFF
TRBD1	TRBV7-6	TRBJ2-7	NA	TGTGCCAGCAGCCTATGGACAGGGGGCAGCGAGCAGTACTTC	CASSLWTGGSEQYF
NA	TRBV6-5	TRBJ1-1	once	TGTGCCAGCATAAACAGGGAATCTCGGACTGAAGCTTTCTTT	CASINRESRTEAFF
NA	TRBV29-1	TRBJ2-7	NA	TGCAGCGTTGAAGCCCCCCATGTGGCGCGTCCCTACGAGCAGTACTTC	CSVEAPHVARPYEQYF
TRBD1	TRBV5-6	TRBJ2-2	NA	TGTGCCAGCAGCCCGATTGGGACAGCCACGAACACCGGGGAGCTGTTTTTT	CASSPIGTATNTGELFF
TRBD2	TRBV29-1	TRBJ2-1	NA	TGCAGCGTTGAAGCGGCTAGCGGGATTCAAGAGCAGTTCTTC	CSVEAASGIQEQFF
NA	TRBV18	TRBJ2-1	NA	TGTGCCAGCTCACCCGACAGCGCCGGGACAAACTTGAGGCAGTTCTTC	CASSPDSAGTNLRQFF
TRBD2	TRBV2	TRBJ2-3	NA	TGTGCCAGCAGTGCGCTTGGTACTAGCGGGAGCTCAGATACGCAGTATTTT	CASSALGTSGSSDTQYF